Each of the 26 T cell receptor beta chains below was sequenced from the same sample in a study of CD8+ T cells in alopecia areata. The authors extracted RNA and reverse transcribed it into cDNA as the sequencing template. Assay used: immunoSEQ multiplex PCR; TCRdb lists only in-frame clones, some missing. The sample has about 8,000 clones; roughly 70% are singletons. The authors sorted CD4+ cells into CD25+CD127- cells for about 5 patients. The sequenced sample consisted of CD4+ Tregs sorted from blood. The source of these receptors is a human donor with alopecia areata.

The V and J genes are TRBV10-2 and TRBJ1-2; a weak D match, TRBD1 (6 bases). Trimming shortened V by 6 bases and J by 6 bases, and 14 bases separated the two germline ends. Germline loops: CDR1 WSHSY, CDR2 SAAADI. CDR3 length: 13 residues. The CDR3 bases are TGCGCCAGCAGCCCCGGGACAAGGGATGGCTACACCTTC. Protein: CASSPGTRDGYTF.

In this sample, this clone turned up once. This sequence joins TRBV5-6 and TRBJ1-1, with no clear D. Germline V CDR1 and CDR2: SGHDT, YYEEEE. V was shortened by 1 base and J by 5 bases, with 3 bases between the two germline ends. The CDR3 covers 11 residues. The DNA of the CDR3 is TGTGCCAGCAGCTTGATGACTGAAGCTTTCTTT. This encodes CASSLMTEAFF.

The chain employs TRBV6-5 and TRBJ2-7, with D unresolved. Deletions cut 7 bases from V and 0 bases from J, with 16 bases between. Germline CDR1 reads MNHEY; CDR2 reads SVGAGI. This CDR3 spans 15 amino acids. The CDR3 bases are TGTGCCAGCATTAATATGACTTTTAGCTCCTACGAGCAGTACTTC. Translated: CASINMTFSSYEQYF.

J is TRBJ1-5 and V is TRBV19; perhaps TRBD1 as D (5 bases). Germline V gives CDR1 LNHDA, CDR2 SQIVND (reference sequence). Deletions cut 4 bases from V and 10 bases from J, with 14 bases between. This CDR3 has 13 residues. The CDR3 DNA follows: TGTGCCAGTAGTAATTGGGGGGGACCCCCCCAGCATTTT. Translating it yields CASSNWGGPPQHF.

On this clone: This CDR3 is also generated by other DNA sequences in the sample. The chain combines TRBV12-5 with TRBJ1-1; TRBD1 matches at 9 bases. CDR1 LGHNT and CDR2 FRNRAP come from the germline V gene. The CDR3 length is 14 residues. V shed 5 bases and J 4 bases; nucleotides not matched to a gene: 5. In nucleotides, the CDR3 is TGTGCTAGTGGTGAACAGGGGGCGAGCACTGAAGCTTTCTTT. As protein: CASGEQGASTEAFF.

CDR3 amino acids: CSVVWGAQYF. For the CDR3, the DNA is TGCAGCGTTGTATGGGGAGCCCAGTACTTC. The J gene is TRBJ2-5, the V gene TRBV29-1, with TRBD2 as a possible D gene (5 bases). CDR1 is SQVTM, CDR2 ANQGSEA, per germline. CDR3 length: 10 amino acids. Deletions cut 4 bases from V and 9 bases from J, with 9 bases between.

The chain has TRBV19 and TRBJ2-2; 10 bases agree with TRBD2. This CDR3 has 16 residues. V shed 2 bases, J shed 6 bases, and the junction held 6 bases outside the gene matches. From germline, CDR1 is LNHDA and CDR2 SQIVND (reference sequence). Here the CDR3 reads CASSIRASGRAGELFF. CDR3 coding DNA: TGTGCCAGTAGTATAAGGGCTAGCGGGAGAGCCGGGGAGCTGTTTTTT.

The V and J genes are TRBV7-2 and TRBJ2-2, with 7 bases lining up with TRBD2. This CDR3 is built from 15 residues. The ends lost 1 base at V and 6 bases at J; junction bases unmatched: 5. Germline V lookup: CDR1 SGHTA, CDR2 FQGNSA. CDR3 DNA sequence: TGTGCCAGCAGCTTAGGCGGGAGTTTTGCCGGGGAGCTGTTTTTT. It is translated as CASSLGGSFAGELFF. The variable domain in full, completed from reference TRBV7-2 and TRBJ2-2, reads GAGVSQSPSNKVTEKGKDVELRCDPISGHTALYWYRQSLGQGLEFLIYFQGNSAPDKSGLPSDRFSAERTGGSVSTLTIQRTQQEDSAVYLCASSLGGSFAGELFFGEGSRLTVL.

The CDR3 DNA reads as TGCAGCGCCCGGACAGGGGGCCAATCTGGGGCCAACGTCCTGACTTTC. This gives the protein CSARTGGQSGANVLTF. V gene TRBV29-1 combines with J gene TRBJ2-6; 11 bases match TRBD1. Germline V gene data show CDR1 as SQVTM and CDR2 as ANQGSEA. With V trimmed by 7 bases and J by 1 base, 6 bases remained unmatched. This CDR3 has 16 amino acids.

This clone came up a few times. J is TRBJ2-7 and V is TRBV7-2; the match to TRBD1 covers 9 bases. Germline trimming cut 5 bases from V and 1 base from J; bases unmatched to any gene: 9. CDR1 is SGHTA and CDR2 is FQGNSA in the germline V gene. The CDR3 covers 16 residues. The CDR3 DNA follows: TGTGCCAGCAGCATAAGACAGGGGGTCCTATCCTACGAGCAGTACTTC. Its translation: CASSIRQGVLSYEQYF.

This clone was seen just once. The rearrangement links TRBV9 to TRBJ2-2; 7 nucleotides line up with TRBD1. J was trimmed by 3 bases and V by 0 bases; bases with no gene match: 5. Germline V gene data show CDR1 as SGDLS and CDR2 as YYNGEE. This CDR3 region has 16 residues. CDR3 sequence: CASSVDPTGYTGELFF. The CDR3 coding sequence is TGTGCCAGCAGCGTAGATCCGACAGGGTACACCGGGGAGCTGTTTTTT.

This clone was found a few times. The CDR3 region has the DNA TGCGCCAGCAGCCAAGTGGACATTGTCTCCTACAATGAGCAGTTCTTC. Translation gives CASSQVDIVSYNEQFF. The chain uses TRBV4-1 and TRBJ2-1; D possibly corresponds to TRBD1 (5 bases). Trimming left V 1 base short and J 0 bases short, with 10 bases between. Germline CDR1 MGHRA, CDR2 YSYEKL. The CDR3 runs to 16 residues.

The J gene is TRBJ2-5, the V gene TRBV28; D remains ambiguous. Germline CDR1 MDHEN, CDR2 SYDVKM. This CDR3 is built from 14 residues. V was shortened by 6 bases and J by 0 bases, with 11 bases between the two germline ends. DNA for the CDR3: TGTGCCAGCAGCCGAAGCCGGAACCAAGAGACCCAGTACTTC. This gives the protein CASSRSRNQETQYF.

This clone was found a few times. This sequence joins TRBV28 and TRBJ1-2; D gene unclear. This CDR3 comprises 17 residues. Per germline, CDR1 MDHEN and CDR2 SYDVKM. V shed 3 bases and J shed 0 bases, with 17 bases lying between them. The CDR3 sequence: CASSFVILAGANYGYTF. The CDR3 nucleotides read TGTGCCAGCAGTTTTGTCATACTGGCAGGAGCTAACTATGGCTACACCTTC.

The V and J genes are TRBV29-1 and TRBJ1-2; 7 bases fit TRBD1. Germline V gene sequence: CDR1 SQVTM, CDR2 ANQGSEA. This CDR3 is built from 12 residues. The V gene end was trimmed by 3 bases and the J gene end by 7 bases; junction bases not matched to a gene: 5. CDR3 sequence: CSVERQGGGYTF. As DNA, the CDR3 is TGCAGCGTTGAGAGGCAGGGGGGTGGCTACACCTTC.

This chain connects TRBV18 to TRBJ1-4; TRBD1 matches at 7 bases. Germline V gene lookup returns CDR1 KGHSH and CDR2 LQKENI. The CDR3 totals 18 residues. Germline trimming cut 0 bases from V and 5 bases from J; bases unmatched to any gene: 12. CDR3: CASSPPWGRGKENEKLFF. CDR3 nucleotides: TGTGCCAGCTCACCACCTTGGGGCAGGGGGAAGGAGAATGAAAAACTGTTTTTT.

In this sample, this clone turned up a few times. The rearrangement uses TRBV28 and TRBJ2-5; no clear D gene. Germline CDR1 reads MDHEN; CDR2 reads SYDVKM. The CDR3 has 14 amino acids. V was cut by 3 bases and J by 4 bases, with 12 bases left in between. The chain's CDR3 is CASSLPSRPETQYF. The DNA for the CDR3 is TGTGCCAGCAGTTTGCCATCCCGGCCAGAGACCCAGTACTTC.

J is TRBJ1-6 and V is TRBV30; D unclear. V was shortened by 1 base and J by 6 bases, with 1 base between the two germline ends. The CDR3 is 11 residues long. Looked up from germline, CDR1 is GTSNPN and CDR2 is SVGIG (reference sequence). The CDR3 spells CAWSGNSPLHF. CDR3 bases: TGTGCCTGGAGTGGTAATTCACCCCTCCACTTT.

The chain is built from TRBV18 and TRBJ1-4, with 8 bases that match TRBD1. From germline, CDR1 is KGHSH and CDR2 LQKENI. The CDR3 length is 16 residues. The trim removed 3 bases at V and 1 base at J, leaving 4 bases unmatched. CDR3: CASSPRTGRTNEKLFF. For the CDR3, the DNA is TGTGCCAGCTCACCGAGGACAGGGCGAACTAATGAAAAACTGTTTTTT.

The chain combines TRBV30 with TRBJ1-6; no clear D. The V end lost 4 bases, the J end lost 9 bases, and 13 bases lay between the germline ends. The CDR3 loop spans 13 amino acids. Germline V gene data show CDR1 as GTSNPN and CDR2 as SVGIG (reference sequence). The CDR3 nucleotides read TGTGCCTGGACTCGGCCCCCCGTTTCACCCCTCCACTTT. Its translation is CAWTRPPVSPLHF. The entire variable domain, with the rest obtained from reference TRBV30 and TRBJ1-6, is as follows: SQTIHQWPATLVQPVGSPLSLECTVEGTSNPNLYWYRQAAGRGLQLLFYSVGIGQISSEVPQNLSASRPQDRQFILSSKKLLLSDSGFYLCAWTRPPVSPLHFGNGTRLTVT.

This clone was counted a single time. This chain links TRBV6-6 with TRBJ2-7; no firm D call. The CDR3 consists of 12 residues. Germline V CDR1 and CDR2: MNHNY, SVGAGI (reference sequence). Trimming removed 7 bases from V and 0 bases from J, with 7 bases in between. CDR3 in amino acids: CASTSDSYEQYF. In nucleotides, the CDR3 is TGTGCCAGCACCTCGGACTCCTACGAGCAGTACTTC.

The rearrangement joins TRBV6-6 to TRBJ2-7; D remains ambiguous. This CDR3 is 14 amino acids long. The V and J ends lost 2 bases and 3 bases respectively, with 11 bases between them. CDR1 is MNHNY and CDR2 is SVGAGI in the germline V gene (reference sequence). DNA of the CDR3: TGTGCCAGCAGTTACCTTGAACTGAGCTACGAGCAGTACTTC. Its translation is CASSYLELSYEQYF.

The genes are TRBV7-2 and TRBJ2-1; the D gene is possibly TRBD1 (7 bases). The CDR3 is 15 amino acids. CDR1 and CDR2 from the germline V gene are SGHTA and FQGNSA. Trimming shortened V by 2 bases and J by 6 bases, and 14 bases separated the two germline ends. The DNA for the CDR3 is TGTGCCAGCAGCTTATGGCGGGACAGAATCAATGAGCAGTTCTTC. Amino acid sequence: CASSLWRDRINEQFF.

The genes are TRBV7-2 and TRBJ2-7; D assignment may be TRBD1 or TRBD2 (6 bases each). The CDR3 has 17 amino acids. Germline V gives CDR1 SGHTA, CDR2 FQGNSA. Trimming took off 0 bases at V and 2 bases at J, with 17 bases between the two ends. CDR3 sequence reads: CASSLAQWGASPYEQYF. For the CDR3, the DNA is TGTGCCAGCAGCTTAGCGCAGTGGGGGGCATCCCCCTACGAGCAGTACTTC.

The CDR3: CASSRRRGQSHRSYYGYTF. The CDR3 region has the DNA TGTGCCAGCAGCCGCAGGAGGGGACAGAGCCATAGGAGTTACTATGGCTACACCTTC. J is TRBJ1-2 and V is TRBV14; the match to TRBD1 covers 7 bases. The CDR3 totals 19 residues. After removal of 4 bases from V and 3 bases from J, the junction contained 20 bases not matched to a gene. Germline lookup yields CDR1 SGHDN and CDR2 FVKESK.

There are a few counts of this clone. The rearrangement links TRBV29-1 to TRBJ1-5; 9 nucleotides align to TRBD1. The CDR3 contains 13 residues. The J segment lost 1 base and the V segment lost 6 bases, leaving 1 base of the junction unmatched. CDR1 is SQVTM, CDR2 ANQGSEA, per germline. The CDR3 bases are TGCAGCGTGGGACAGGGAAGCAATCAGCCCCAGCATTTT. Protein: CSVGQGSNQPQHF.